This TCR beta chain stems from a study of regulatory T cells in long-lasting Graves disease. General observations from the study: Persistent Graves' disease cases displayed lower TCR diversity than newly diagnosed ones.

Time point of the sample: persistent/refractory GD, antithyroid drugs over 5 years with positive TRAb. PBMCs were the source of the RNA used for TCR sequencing. It was by American Thyroid Association guidelines that Graves' disease was diagnosed. A word on this clonotype: Its target is unknown.

Germline values: CDR1 DFQATT, CDR2 SNEGSKA (reference sequence). V was clipped by 6 bases and J by 3 bases; unmatched bases: 9. This CDR3 region has 15 residues. Libraries of TCR beta came from iRepertoire HTBI primers plus Arm-PCR of CDR3 regions. TCRdb fed the multiplex PCR reads into MiXCR, producing one record per CDR3 protein. The sample records 300,000 to 350,000 distinct CDR3 sequences, roughly a fifth being singletons. V usage is TRBV20-1 and J usage is TRBJ2-7; 12 nucleotides align to TRBD2. The sample was peripheral blood mononuclear cells (PBMCs), taken when the disease was refractory, from a patient treated with antithyroid drugs. The TCR originated in a female donor with Graves disease. CDR3: CSAKRLAGDVYEQYF. The CDR3 DNA sequence: TGCAGTGCCAAGAGACTAGCGGGAGACGTCTACGAGCAGTACTTC.